This TCR beta chain was documented in a study of metastatic and nonmetastatic thyroid tumors. Looking at the study overall: Comparison of repertoires was carried out across blood and tumor or nodule tissue from malignant and benign thyroid patients.

The authors' processing: The study built a papillary thyroid cancer distant-metastasis classifier from CDR3 differences across clinicopathological groups. TCRdb re-called the PCR reads via MiXCR. These V and J calls are TCRdb output, not the study's own analysis. The repertoire includes fewer than 5,000 clones, under 25% of them detected once, and approximately 20% sits in the top ten. Germline V gene lookup returns CDR1 SNHLY and CDR2 FYNNEI. Trimming took 2 bases from V and 5 from J; bases not matched to a gene: 7. The CDR3 is 15 residues long. This clone has a count of ten or more. No antigen is known for it. There were no patients who had received any treatment before thyroid surgery. Study results and limitations: For both blood and tumor, malignant thyroid tumors reportedly showed significantly higher TCR beta diversity than benign nodules did.

The sequence was collected from a male donor with papillary thyroid cancer or a benign thyroid nodule (not recorded which). Some clones in this sample may be carry-over from other donors' samples. This chain links TRBV2 with TRBJ1-2, with 8 bases lining up with TRBD1. What was sequenced was tumor tissue. CDR3 nucleotides: TGTGCCAGCAGTGAACATACAGGGGGACTTTATGGCTACACCTTC. Amino acid sequence: CASSEHTGGLYGYTF.